This T cell receptor beta chain originates from a study of regulatory T cells in long-lasting Graves disease. Overall study findings and caveats: Small sample size may have lowered accuracy.

This clonotype was seen a single time. Its target is unknown. TCR beta libraries were built with iRepertoire HTBI primers and Arm-PCR of CDR3 regions. TCRdb independently ran MiXCR on the multiplex PCR reads; one entry per CDR3 protein. The sample lists around 510,000 distinct CDR3 sequences, under 25% seen once, with 6.5% to 8% in the top ten. Time point described: persistent/refractory GD, antithyroid drugs over 5 years with positive TRAb. After RNA was extracted from PBMCs, the TCR library was made from it. All patients originated from an endocrinology department located in Xi'an, China. This CDR3 has 14 residues. Germline values: CDR1 MNHEY, CDR2 SVGEGT. The V end was cut by 8 bases, the J end by 0 bases, with 12 bases between.

The TCR was taken from a female donor with Graves disease. This sample comprised peripheral blood mononuclear cells (PBMCs), obtained when the disease was refractory, from a patient treated with antithyroid drugs. V is TRBV6-2 or TRBV6-3 and J is TRBJ2-3; D gene ambiguous. CDR3 bases: TGTGCCAGCTTAGACGCTTCCAGCACAGATACGCAGTATTTT. This translates into CASLDASSTDTQYF.